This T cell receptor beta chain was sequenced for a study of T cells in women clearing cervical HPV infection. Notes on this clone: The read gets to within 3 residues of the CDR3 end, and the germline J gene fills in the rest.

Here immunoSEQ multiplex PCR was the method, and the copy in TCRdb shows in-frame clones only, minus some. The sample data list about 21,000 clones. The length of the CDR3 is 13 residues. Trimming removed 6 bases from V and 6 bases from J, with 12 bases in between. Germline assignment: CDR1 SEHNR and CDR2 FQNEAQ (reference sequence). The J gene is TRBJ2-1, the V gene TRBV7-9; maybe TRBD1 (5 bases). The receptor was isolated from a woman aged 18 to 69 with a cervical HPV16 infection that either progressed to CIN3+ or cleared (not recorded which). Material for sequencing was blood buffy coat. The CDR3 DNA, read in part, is TGTGCCAGCAGTCACAGGTTACTCAATGAG. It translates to CASSHRLLNE. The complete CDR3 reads CASSHRLLNEQFF.